The present T cell receptor beta chain was sequenced within a study of blood T cell repertoires in COVID-19. Study-wide background: PBMCs, B-cell-depleted T cells, or T cells provided the cDNA or gDNA that made up the material.

The CDR3 sequence is 16 residues long. In germline, CDR1 is LNHDA, CDR2 SQIVND (reference sequence). J was trimmed by 4 bases and V by 5 bases; bases with no gene match: 8. Original processing methods: For nucleated cells, counts were estimated from reference gene primer amplification. Clones were read by immunoSEQ multiplex PCR, and TCRdb kept only the in-frame ones, dropping some. Clonal size and the V and J genes are those of that table, whereas D and trimming came from the DNA. The table has about 270,000 clones, 86% seen once. The rearrangement uses TRBV19 and TRBJ1-2; TRBD1 matches 12 bases. This sequence was found in a man aged 18 to 35 who had recovered from COVID-19. Material: PBMCs or T cells enriched from blood (not recorded which). CDR3 residues: CASSEGTGGPGYGYTF. CDR3 nucleotides: TGTGCCAGTAGTGAGGGGACAGGGGGCCCCGGCTATGGCTACACCTTC. Variable domain in full (rest from reference TRBV19 and TRBJ1-2): DGGITQSPKYLFRKEGQNVTLSCEQNLNHDAMYWYRQDPGQGLRLIYYSQIVNDFQKGDIAEGYSVSREKKESFPLTVTSAQKNPTAFYLCASSEGTGGPGYGYTFGSGTRLTVV.